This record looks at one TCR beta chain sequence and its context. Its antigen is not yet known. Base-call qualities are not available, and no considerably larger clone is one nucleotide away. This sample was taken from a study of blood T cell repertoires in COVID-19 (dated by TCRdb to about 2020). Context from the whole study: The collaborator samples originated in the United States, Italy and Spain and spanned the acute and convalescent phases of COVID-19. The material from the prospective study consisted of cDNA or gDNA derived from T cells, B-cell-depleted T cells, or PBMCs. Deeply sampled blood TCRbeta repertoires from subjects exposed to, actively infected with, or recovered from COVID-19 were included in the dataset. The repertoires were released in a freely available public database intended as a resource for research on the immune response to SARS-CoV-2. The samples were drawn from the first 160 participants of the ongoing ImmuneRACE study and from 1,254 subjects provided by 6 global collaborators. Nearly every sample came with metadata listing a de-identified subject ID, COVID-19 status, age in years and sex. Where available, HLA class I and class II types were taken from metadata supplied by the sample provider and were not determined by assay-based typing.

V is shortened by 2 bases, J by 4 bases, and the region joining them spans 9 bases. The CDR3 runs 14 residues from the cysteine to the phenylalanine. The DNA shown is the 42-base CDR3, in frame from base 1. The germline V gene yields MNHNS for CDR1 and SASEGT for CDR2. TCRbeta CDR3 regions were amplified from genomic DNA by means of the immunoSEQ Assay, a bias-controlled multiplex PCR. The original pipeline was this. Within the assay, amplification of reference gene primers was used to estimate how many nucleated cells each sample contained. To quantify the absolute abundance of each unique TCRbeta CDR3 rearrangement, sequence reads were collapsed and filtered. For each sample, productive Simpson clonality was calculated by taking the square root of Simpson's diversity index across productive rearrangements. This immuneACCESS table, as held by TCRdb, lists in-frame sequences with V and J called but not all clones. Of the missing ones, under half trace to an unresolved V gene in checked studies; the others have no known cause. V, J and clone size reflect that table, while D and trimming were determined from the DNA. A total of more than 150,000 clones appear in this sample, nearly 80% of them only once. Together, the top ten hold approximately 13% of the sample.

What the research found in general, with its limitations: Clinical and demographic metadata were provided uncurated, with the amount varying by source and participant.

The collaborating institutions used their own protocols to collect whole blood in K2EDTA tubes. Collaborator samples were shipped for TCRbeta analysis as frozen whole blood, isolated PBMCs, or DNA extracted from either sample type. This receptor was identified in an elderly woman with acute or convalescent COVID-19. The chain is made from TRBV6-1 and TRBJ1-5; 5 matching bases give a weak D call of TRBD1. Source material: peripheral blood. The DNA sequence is TGTGCCAGCAGTGAAAGGCCAGGGAATCAGCCCCAGCATTTT. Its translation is CASSERPGNQPQHF.